This T cell receptor beta chain originates from a study of T cells in localized non-small cell lung cancer. TCRdb's copy holds only in-frame clones and misses some; the assay was immunoSEQ multiplex PCR. The sample lists 50,000 to 60,000 clones, around 82% occurring once. With respect to this clone: As yet, its antigen is unknown.

General study results and limits: Higher adjacent-lung clonality was associated with shorter survival. Tumor trailed uninvolved adjacent lung in T cell clonality, which peaked there.

The germline V gene has CDR1 SGHAT and CDR2 FQNNGV. CDR3 length: 16 amino acids. Trimming at V came to 0 bases and at J to 6 bases, leaving 10 bases not matched to a gene. The sequences come from PBMCs, collected before any cancer treatment. The chain recombines TRBV11-2 with TRBJ1-2; 7 bases line up with TRBD1. The TCR sequence derives from a woman aged 35 to 75 with stage II lung adenocarcinoma. In nucleotides, the CDR3 is TGTGCCAGCAGCTTAGACAGACGACAGGGAACTAATGGCTACACCTTC. It codes for CASSLDRRQGTNGYTF.